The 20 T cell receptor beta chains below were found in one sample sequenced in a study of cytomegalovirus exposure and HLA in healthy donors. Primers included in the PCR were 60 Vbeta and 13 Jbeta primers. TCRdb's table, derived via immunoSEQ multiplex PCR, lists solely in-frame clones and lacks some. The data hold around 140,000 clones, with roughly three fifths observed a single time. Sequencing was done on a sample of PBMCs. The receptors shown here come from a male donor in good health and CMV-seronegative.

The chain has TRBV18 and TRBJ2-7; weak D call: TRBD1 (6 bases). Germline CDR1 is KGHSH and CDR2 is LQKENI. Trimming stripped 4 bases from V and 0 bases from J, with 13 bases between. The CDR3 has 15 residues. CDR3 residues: CASSRHRDTSYEQYF. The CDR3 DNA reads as TGTGCCAGCTCACGCCACCGGGACACCTCCTACGAGCAGTACTTC.

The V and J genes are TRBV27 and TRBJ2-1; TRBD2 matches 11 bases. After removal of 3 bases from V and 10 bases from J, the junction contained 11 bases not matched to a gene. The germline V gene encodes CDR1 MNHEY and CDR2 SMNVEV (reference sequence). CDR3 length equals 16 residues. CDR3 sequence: CASSFTVAGGPGEQFF. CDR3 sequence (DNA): TGTGCCAGCAGTTTCACTGTAGCGGGGGGGCCAGGGGAGCAGTTCTTC.

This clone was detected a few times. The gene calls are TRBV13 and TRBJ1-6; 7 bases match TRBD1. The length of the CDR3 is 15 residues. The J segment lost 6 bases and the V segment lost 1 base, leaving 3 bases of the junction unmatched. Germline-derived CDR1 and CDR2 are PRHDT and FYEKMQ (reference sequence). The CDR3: CASSLAYRGNSPLHF. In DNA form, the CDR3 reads TGTGCCAGCAGCTTAGCATACAGGGGTAATTCACCCCTCCACTTT.

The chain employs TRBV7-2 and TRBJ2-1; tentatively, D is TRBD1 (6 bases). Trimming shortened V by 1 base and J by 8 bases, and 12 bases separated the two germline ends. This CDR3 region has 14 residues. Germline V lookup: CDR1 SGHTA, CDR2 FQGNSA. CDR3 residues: CASSLGGPIYEQFF. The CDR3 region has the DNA TGTGCCAGCAGCTTAGGGGGGCCGATCTATGAGCAGTTCTTC.

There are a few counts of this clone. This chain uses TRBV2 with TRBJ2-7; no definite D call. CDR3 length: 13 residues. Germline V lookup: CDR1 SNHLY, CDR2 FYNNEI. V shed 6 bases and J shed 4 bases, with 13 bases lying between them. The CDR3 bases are TGTGCCAGCAGCGGGTCGGATGAATACGAGCAGTACTTC. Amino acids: CASSGSDEYEQYF.

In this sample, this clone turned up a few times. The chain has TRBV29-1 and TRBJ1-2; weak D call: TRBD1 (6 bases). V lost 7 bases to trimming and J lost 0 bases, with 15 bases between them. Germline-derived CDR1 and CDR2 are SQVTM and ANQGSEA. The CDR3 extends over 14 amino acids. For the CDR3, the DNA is TGCAGCGCCAACGGGGGGGCGCCTAACTATGGCTACACCTTC. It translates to CSANGGAPNYGYTF.

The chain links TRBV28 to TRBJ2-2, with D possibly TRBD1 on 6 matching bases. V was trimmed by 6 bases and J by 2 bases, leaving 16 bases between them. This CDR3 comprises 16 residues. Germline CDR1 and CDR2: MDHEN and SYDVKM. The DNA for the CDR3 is TGTGCCAGCAGCGATGGGACATTCCTTAACACCGGGGAGCTGTTTTTT. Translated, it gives CASSDGTFLNTGELFF. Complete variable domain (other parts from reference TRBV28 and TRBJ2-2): DVKVTQSSRYLVKRTGEKVFLECVQDMDHENMFWYRQDPGLGLRLIYFSYDVKMKEKGDIPEGYSVSREKKERFSLILESASTNQTSMYLCASSDGTFLNTGELFFGEGSRLTVL.

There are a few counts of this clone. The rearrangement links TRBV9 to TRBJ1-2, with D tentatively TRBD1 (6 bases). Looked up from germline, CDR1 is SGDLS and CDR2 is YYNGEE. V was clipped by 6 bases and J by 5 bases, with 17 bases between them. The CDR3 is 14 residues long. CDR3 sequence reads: CASIKGGGHYGYTF. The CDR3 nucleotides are TGTGCCAGCATTAAAGGTGGGGGCCATTATGGCTACACCTTC.

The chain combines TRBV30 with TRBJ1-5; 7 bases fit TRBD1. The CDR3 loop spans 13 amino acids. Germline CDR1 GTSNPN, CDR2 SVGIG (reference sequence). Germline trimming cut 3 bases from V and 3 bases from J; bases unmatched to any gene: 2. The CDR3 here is CAWSGTVNQPQHF. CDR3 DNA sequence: TGTGCCTGGAGCGGGACAGTCAATCAGCCCCAGCATTTT.

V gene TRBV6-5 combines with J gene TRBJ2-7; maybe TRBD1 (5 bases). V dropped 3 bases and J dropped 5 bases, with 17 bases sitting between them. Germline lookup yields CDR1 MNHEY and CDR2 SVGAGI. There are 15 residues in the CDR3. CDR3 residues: CASSYQTAPIDEQYF. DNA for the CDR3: TGTGCCAGCAGTTATCAGACAGCCCCTATTGACGAGCAGTACTTC.

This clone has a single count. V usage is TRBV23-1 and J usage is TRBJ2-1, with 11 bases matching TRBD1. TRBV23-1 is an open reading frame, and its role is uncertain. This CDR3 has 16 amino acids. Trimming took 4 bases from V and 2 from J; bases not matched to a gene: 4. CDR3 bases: TGCGCCAGCAGTCCGCGGGACAGGGGGACCTACAATGAGCAGTTCTTC. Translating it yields CASSPRDRGTYNEQFF.

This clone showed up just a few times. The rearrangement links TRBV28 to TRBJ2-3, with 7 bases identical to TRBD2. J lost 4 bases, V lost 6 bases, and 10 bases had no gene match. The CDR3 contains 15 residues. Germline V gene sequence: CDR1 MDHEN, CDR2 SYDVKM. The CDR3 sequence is CASSTLTGGADTQYF. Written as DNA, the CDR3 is TGTGCCAGCAGCACATTGACGGGGGGTGCAGATACGCAGTATTTT. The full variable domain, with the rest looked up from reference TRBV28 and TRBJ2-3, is DVKVTQSSRYLVKRTGEKVFLECVQDMDHENMFWYRQDPGLGLRLIYFSYDVKMKEKGDIPEGYSVSREKKERFSLILESASTNQTSMYLCASSTLTGGADTQYFGPGTRLTVL.

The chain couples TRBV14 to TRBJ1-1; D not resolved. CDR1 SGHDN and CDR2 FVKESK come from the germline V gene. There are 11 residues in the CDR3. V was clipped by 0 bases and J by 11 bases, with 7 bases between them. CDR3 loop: CASSQEGGAFF. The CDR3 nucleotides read TGTGCCAGCAGCCAAGAGGGAGGTGCTTTCTTT.

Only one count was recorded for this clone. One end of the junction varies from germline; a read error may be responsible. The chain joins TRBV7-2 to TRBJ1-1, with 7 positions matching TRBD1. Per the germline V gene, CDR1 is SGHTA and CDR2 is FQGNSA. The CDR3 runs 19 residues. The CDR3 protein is CASSLGRGRPGSGNIEAFF. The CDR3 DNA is TGTGCCAGCAGCTTAGGAAGGGGGCGCCCCGGTTCTGGAAACATTGAAGCTTTCTTT.

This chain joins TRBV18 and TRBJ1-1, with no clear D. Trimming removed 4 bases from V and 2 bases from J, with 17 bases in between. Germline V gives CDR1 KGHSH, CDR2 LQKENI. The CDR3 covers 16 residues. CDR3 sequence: CASSQFTSTENTEAFF. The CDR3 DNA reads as TGTGCCAGCTCACAATTCACGAGTACAGAAAACACTGAAGCTTTCTTT.

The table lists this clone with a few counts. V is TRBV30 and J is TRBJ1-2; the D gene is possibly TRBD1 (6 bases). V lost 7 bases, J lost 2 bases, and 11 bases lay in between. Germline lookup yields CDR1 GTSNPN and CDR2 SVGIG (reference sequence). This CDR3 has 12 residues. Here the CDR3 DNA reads TGTGCCTCGTCGACAGGAAACTATGGCTACACCTTC. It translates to CASSTGNYGYTF.

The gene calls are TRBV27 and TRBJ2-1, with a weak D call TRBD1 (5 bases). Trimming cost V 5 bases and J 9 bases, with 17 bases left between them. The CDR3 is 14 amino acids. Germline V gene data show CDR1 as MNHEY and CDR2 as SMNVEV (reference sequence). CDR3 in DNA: TGTGCCAGCAGTCTAGAAACAGGTCTGGGTGAGCAGTTCTTC. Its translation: CASSLETGLGEQFF.

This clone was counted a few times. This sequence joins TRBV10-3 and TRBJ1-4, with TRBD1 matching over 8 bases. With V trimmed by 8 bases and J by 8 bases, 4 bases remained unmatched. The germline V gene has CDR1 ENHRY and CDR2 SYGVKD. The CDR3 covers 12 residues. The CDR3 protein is CAIGQGQEKLFF. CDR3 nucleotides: TGTGCCATCGGACAGGGTCAAGAAAAACTGTTTTTT.

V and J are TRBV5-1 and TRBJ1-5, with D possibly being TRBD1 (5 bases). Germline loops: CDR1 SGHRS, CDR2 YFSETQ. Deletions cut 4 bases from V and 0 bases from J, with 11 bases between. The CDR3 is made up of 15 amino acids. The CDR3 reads CASSPVDSSNQPQHF. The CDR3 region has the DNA TGCGCCAGCAGCCCCGTTGACAGTAGCAATCAGCCCCAGCATTTT. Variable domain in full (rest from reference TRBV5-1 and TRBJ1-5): KAGVTQTPRYLIKTRGQQVTLSCSPISGHRSVSWYQQTPGQGLQFLFEYFSETQRNKGNFPGRFSGRQFSNSRSEMNVSTLELGDSALYLCASSPVDSSNQPQHFGDGTRLSIL.

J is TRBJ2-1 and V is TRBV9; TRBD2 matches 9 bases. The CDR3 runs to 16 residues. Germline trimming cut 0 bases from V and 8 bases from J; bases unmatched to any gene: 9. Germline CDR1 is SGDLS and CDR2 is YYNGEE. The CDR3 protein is CASSVALGGGAHEQFF. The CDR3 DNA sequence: TGTGCCAGCAGCGTAGCCCTCGGCGGGGGGGCCCATGAGCAGTTCTTC.